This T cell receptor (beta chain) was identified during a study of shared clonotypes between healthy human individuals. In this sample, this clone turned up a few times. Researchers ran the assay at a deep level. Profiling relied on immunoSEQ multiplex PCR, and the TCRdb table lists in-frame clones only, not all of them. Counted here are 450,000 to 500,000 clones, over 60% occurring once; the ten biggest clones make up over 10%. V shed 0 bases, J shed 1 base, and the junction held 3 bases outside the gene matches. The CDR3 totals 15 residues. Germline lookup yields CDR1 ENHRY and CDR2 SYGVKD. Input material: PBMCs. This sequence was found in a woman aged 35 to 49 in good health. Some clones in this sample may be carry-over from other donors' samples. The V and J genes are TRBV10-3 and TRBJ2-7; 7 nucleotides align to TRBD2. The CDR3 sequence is CAISESGGMSYEQYF. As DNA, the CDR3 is TGTGCCATCAGTGAGTCGGGAGGGATGTCCTACGAGCAGTACTTC.